One sample yielded the 10 T cell receptor beta chains listed below, sequenced in a study of post-analysis software for immune sequencing data. The TCR beta cDNA libraries carried unique molecular identifiers. Each CDR3 protein gets one entry after TCRdb re-called the PCR reads with MiXCR. The top ten hold approximately 30% of the sample, which has roughly 150,000 distinct CDR3 sequences, about 36% seen once. Sequenced material: blood, taken after autologous hematopoietic stem cell transplantation. Receptors originate from a girl aged 10 to 17 with multiple sclerosis.

For this clonotype: This may come from a read error, since a much larger clone is one base off. The chain is built from TRBV3-1 and TRBJ2-3; 13 bases line up with TRBD2. This CDR3 region has 15 residues. The germline V gene encodes CDR1 LGHDT and CDR2 YNNKEL (reference sequence). The DNA for the CDR3 is TGTGCCGGCAGCCAACTAGCGGGAGGGGCAGATACGCAGTATTTT. Translating it yields CAGSQLAGGADTQYF.

In its sample, this clonotype was seen a few times. J is TRBJ1-6 and V is TRBV12-3 or TRBV12-4; no clear D. Trimming took off 3 bases at V and 9 bases at J, with 12 bases between the two ends. The CDR3 is 14 residues long. The CDR3 protein is CASSFGRGGSPLHF. The DNA for the CDR3 is TGTGCCAGCAGTTTCGGACGGGGAGGTTCACCCCTCCACTTT.

The chain combines TRBV5-5 with TRBJ1-1; D is ambiguous. Germline loops: CDR1 SGHKS, CDR2 YYEKEE (reference sequence). The CDR3 is made up of 16 amino acids. V was shortened by 4 bases and J by 3 bases, with 19 bases between the two germline ends. CDR3 sequence (DNA): TGTGCCAGCAGCCTCCCGACCGCGGGTCTGGACACTGAAGCTTTCTTT. Its translation: CASSLPTAGLDTEAFF. The whole variable domain, remainder taken from reference TRBV5-5 and TRBJ1-1, is DAGVTQSPTHLIKTRGQQVTLRCSPISGHKSVSWYQQVLGQGPQFIFQYYEKEERGRGNFPDRFSARQFPNYSSELNVNALLLGDSALYLCASSLPTAGLDTEAFFGQGTRLTVV.

This clonotype occurred a few times. The chain joins TRBV6-2 or TRBV6-3 to TRBJ2-5; the match to TRBD2 covers 8 bases. Germline CDR1 reads MNHEY; CDR2 reads SVGEGT. Trimming removed 2 bases from V and 4 bases from J; junction bases left unmatched: 9. CDR3 length equals 16 residues. CDR3: CASSYPSSGIGETQYF. CDR3 nucleotides: TGTGCCAGCAGTTACCCAAGTAGCGGGATTGGAGAGACCCAGTACTTC.

The V call is TRBV27, the J call TRBJ1-5; possibly TRBD1 for D (6 bases). This CDR3 has 13 amino acids. The germline V gene encodes CDR1 MNHEY and CDR2 SMNVEV (reference sequence). Trimming stripped 5 bases from V and 5 bases from J, with 10 bases between. CDR3 loop: CASSPQGYQPQHF. CDR3 bases: TGTGCCAGCAGTCCACAGGGATATCAGCCCCAGCATTTT.

The rearrangement joins TRBV14 to TRBJ2-6; maybe TRBD1 (7 bases). Germline lookup yields CDR1 SGHDN and CDR2 FVKESK. The CDR3 contains 15 residues. V was pared by 6 bases and J by 4 bases, with 13 bases between. CDR3 region: CASSDRDSGANVLTF. For the CDR3, the DNA is TGTGCCAGCAGTGACAGGGACTCAGGGGCCAACGTCCTGACTTTC.

The rearrangement links TRBV7-8 to TRBJ2-1; TRBD2 aligns across 8 bases. The CDR3 is 14 residues long. Germline loops: CDR1 SGHVS, CDR2 FQNEAQ. V lost 4 bases and J lost 7; bases outside the gene matches: 6. The DNA for the CDR3 is TGTGCCAGCAGCTCTAGCGGGCGTCGAAATGAGCAGTTCTTC. This encodes CASSSSGRRNEQFF.

This clonotype was recorded a few times. The chain combines TRBV20-1 with TRBJ2-1; D uncertain. V lost 5 bases and J 9 bases, leaving 8 bases between the germline ends. The CDR3 extends over 10 amino acids. From germline, CDR1 is DFQATT and CDR2 SNEGSKA (reference sequence). The CDR3 spells CSAASGEQFF. As DNA, the CDR3 is TGCAGTGCTGCCTCTGGTGAGCAGTTCTTC.

This clonotype has a handful of counts. The rearrangement uses TRBV10-2 and TRBJ2-5, with D hard to call. Germline CDR1 and CDR2: WSHSY and SAAADI. This CDR3 is built from 12 residues. V lost 4 bases to trimming and J lost 0 bases, with 3 bases between them. The CDR3 loop reads CASSVNQETQYF. CDR3 coding DNA: TGCGCCAGCAGTGTTAACCAAGAGACCCAGTACTTC.

The rearrangement uses TRBV29-1 and TRBJ1-4; no clear D gene. This CDR3 region has 14 residues. The germline V and J ends were trimmed by 5 bases and 4 bases, with 14 bases remaining between them. CDR1 and CDR2 from the germline V gene are SQVTM and ANQGSEA. The CDR3 nucleotides are TGCAGCGTTAGGCTTGGCGGTAGTAATGAAAAACTGTTTTTT. This encodes CSVRLGGSNEKLFF.